These 22 T cell receptor beta chains came from one sample sequenced in a study of T cell responses to AZD1222 COVID-19 vaccine (dated by TCRdb to the early 2020s). Reading the label with the study, this specimen's time point is: about 28 days (+/-7) after the second vaccine dose. Library construction relied on the immunoSEQ multiplex PCR assay. TCRdb stores this immuneACCESS table with in-frame sequences only. Part of the clones is absent; in the studies checked, under half of the shortfall reflects unresolved V genes, and no reason is known for the rest. Counted in this sample were 95,000 to 100,000 clones; around 87% of them appeared once. The ten largest make up more than 8.5% of the sample. This specimen consisted of peripheral blood, obtained 28 days after the second AZD1222 dose. Receptors were obtained from an adult who received the AZD1222 COVID-19 vaccine.

This chain joins TRBV19 and TRBJ2-3, with TRBD2 matching 9 bases. With 6 bases clipped from V and 1 base from J, the junction kept 8 bases outside the gene matches. The CDR3 runs 16 residues. Germline V gene lookup returns CDR1 LNHDA and CDR2 SQIVND (reference sequence). The CDR3 DNA reads TGTGCCAGTAGCGATTGGGTAGCGGGGGGCACAGATACGCAGTATTTT. Protein product: CASSDWVAGGTDTQYF.

V and J are TRBV5-4 and TRBJ2-5, with 8 bases identical to TRBD1. Losses at the gene ends were 1 base for V and 5 bases for J; bases not matched to a gene: 4. Germline V gene lookup returns CDR1 SGHNT and CDR2 YYREEE (reference sequence). CDR3 length: 14 amino acids. CDR3 amino acids: CASSLQGAAETQYF. CDR3 DNA: TGTGCCAGCAGCTTGCAGGGGGCCGCGGAGACCCAGTACTTC.

The chain recombines TRBV5-1 with TRBJ1-2; TRBD1 is a possible D gene (6 bases). Germline V gives CDR1 SGHRS, CDR2 YFSETQ. With 0 bases removed from V and 8 bases from J, the gap between germline ends came to 17 bases. The CDR3 totals 15 residues. CDR3 sequence: CASSLDGRGSAGYTF. As DNA, the CDR3 is TGCGCCAGCAGCTTGGATGGCAGGGGTTCGGCGGGCTACACCTTC. Combining the CDR3 with reference TRBV5-1 and TRBJ1-2 gives the whole variable domain KAGVTQTPRYLIKTRGQQVTLSCSPISGHRSVSWYQQTPGQGLQFLFEYFSETQRNKGNFPGRFSGRQFSNSRSEMNVSTLELGDSALYLCASSLDGRGSAGYTFGSGTRLTVV.

This clone was found once. J is TRBJ2-3 and V is TRBV18, with a possible D match to TRBD2 (5 bases). Germline lookup yields CDR1 KGHSH and CDR2 LQKENI. V lost 8 bases and J lost 5, with 5 bases in between. This CDR3 region has 10 residues. The CDR3 DNA reads TGTGCCAGCCGGGGAGATACGCAGTATTTT. Amino acid sequence: CASRGDTQYF.

The chain recombines TRBV4-2 with TRBJ1-2; 9 bases are a match to TRBD1. V trimming: 3 bases; J trimming: 7 bases; junction bases outside the gene matches: 6. This CDR3 spans 14 amino acids. CDR1 is LGHNA, CDR2 YNFKEQ, per germline. CDR3 nucleotides: TGTGCCAGCAGCCAGAGGGACAGGGTCGGTGGCTACACCTTC. Its protein is CASSQRDRVGGYTF.

The chain combines TRBV2 with TRBJ1-5; perhaps TRBD1 as D (5 bases). The CDR3 spans 15 residues. Germline V gene data show CDR1 as SNHLY and CDR2 as FYNNEI. Trimming cost V 6 bases and J 0 bases, with 12 bases left between them. CDR3 sequence reads: CASRGGAYSNQPQHF. The CDR3 nucleotides are TGTGCCAGCAGGGGAGGGGCGTATAGCAATCAGCCCCAGCATTTT.

V usage is TRBV3-1 (or the pseudogene TRBV3-2) and J usage is TRBJ2-2; 7 nucleotides line up with TRBD1. V shed 8 bases and J 4 bases; nucleotides not matched to a gene: 7. The CDR3 is 14 amino acids. Germline V lookup: CDR1 LGHDT, CDR2 YNNKEL (reference sequence). The CDR3 reads CASLDRVSTGELFF. CDR3 bases: TGTGCCAGCCTAGACAGGGTATCCACCGGGGAGCTGTTTTTT.

This clone was seen only a few times. The rearrangement links TRBV6-5 to TRBJ1-2, with D unresolved. The CDR3 covers 12 residues. Trimming took off 4 bases at V and 4 bases at J, with 7 bases between the two ends. The germline gives CDR1 MNHEY, CDR2 SVGAGI. The CDR3 is CASSSSGYGYTF. DNA for the CDR3: TGTGCCAGCAGTTCCTCGGGCTATGGCTACACCTTC.

This clone was detected a few times. The V call is TRBV5-1, the J call TRBJ2-7; 8 nucleotides agree with TRBD2. Germline V CDR1 and CDR2: SGHRS, YFSETQ. The V and J ends lost 4 bases and 3 bases, in that order; junction bases with no gene match: 6. This CDR3 comprises 14 residues. For the CDR3, the DNA is TGCGCCAGCAGCACGAGCGGGAGCAGCTACGAGCAGTACTTC. It is translated as CASSTSGSSYEQYF.

This rearrangement joins TRBV10-3 to TRBJ1-2; no definite D call. With 3 bases removed from V and 6 bases from J, the gap between germline ends came to 11 bases. The CDR3 loop spans 13 amino acids. Per the germline V gene, CDR1 is ENHRY and CDR2 is SYGVKD. The chain's CDR3 is CAISEGRGDGYTF. The CDR3 DNA is TGTGCCATCAGTGAAGGGCGGGGTGATGGCTACACCTTC.

This sequence joins TRBV5-5 and TRBJ1-5; the D is unclear. Trimming left V 0 bases short and J 3 bases short, with 7 bases between. The germline CDR1 and CDR2 sequences are SGHKS and YYEKEE (reference sequence). The CDR3 spans 14 residues. The CDR3 bases are TGTGCCAGCAGCTTGGTCCCTCCCAATCAGCCCCAGCATTTT. It yields the protein CASSLVPPNQPQHF. The entire variable domain, with the rest obtained from reference TRBV5-5 and TRBJ1-5, is as follows: DAGVTQSPTHLIKTRGQQVTLRCSPISGHKSVSWYQQVLGQGPQFIFQYYEKEERGRGNFPDRFSARQFPNYSSELNVNALLLGDSALYLCASSLVPPNQPQHFGDGTRLSIL.

This clone was counted once. The chain links TRBV27 to TRBJ1-6, with 8 bases matching TRBD1. This CDR3 has 18 amino acids. Unmatched junction bases numbered 10, after V lost 6 bases and J lost 0 bases. Germline V gives CDR1 MNHEY, CDR2 SMNVEV (reference sequence). CDR3: CASSGGTGTYSYNSPLHF. The CDR3 nucleotides read TGTGCCAGCAGCGGCGGGACAGGAACTTACTCCTATAATTCACCCCTCCACTTT.

This clone was counted a single time. The CDR3 spells CASSFTGTTNTGELFF. CDR3 bases: TGTGCCAGCAGCTTCACCGGGACAACGAACACCGGGGAGCTGTTTTTT. The chain couples TRBV7-2 to TRBJ2-2; D perhaps matches TRBD1 (6 bases). V was shortened by 3 bases and J by 0 bases, with 11 bases between the two germline ends. The CDR3 totals 16 residues. In germline, CDR1 is SGHTA, CDR2 FQGNSA. The variable domain in full, with the rest retrieved from reference TRBV7-2 and TRBJ2-2, is GAGVSQSPSNKVTEKGKDVELRCDPISGHTALYWYRQSLGQGLEFLIYFQGNSAPDKSGLPSDRFSAERTGGSVSTLTIQRTQQEDSAVYLCASSFTGTTNTGELFFGEGSRLTVL.

The genes are TRBV7-9 and TRBJ1-1; D not resolved. Germline V gene sequence: CDR1 SEHNR, CDR2 FQNEAQ (reference sequence). The CDR3 consists of 12 residues. Trimming took off 5 bases at V and 9 bases at J, with 13 bases between the two ends. DNA of the CDR3: TGTGCCAGCAGCCAACAAGTCGAGCAAGCTTTCTTT. Amino acids: CASSQQVEQAFF. The full variable domain, completed using reference TRBV7-9 and TRBJ1-1, is DTGVSQNPRHKITKRGQNVTFRCDPISEHNRLYWYRQTLGQGPEFLTYFQNEAQLEKSRLLSDRFSAERPKGSFSTLEIQRTEQGDSAMYLCASSQQVEQAFFGQGTRLTVV.

The chain is built from TRBV2 and TRBJ1-2; D might be TRBD1 (6 bases). Germline CDR1 is SNHLY and CDR2 is FYNNEI. V shed 8 bases and J shed 8 bases, with 15 bases lying between them. CDR3 length: 12 residues. The CDR3 DNA reads TGTGCCAGCGACGAAGGGGGTATGGGCTACACCTTC. As protein: CASDEGGMGYTF. Combining the CDR3 with reference TRBV2 and TRBJ1-2 gives the whole variable domain EPEVTQTPSHQVTQMGQEVILRCVPISNHLYFYWYRQILGQKVEFLVSFYNNEISEKSEIFDDQFSVERPDGSNFTLKIRSTKLEDSAMYFCASDEGGMGYTFGSGTRLTVV.

Note on this clone: At one of its ends the junction is not consistent with the germline gene, which may arise from a read error. The chain is built from TRBV3-1 (or the pseudogene TRBV3-2) and TRBJ2-7; TRBD2 matches at 7 bases. This CDR3 has 14 amino acids. Germline-derived CDR1 and CDR2 are LGHDT and YNNKEL (reference sequence). This CDR3 reads CASSQERTRSSRDF. In DNA form, the CDR3 reads TGTGCCAGCAGCCAAGAGCGGACTAGATCGAGTCGGGACTTC.

The J gene is TRBJ1-1, the V gene TRBV11-3, with D perhaps TRBD1 (6 bases). CDR3 length: 12 amino acids. Per the germline V gene, CDR1 is SGHNT and CDR2 is YENEEA. V lost 0 bases and J lost 10, with 9 bases in between. The CDR3: CASSLDRGVAFF. In DNA form, the CDR3 reads TGTGCCAGCAGCTTAGATAGGGGGGTAGCTTTCTTT.

J is TRBJ2-5 and V is TRBV15, with 11 positions matching TRBD1. V lost 4 bases, J lost 4 bases, and 2 bases stayed unmatched. The CDR3 is 14 residues long. Per the germline V gene, CDR1 is LNHNV and CDR2 is YYDKDF (reference sequence). The CDR3, as DNA: TGTGCCACCAGCACCGGGACAGGGGGAGAGACCCAGTACTTC. Protein sequence: CATSTGTGGETQYF.

The chain joins TRBV24-1 to TRBJ2-2; D may be TRBD1 (6 bases). Trimming took 3 bases from V and 0 from J, leaving 13 bases between them. Looked up from germline, CDR1 is KGHDR and CDR2 is SFDVKD. This CDR3 region has 17 residues. The CDR3 nucleotides are TGTGCCACCAGTGATCTGTGGCAGGGGACGAACACCGGGGAGCTGTTTTTT. This sequence encodes CATSDLWQGTNTGELFF.

The chain combines TRBV4-1 with TRBJ2-7, with 7 bases fitting TRBD1. Germline CDR1 and CDR2: MGHRA and YSYEKL. The CDR3 contains 14 residues. The trim removed 4 bases at V and 6 bases at J, leaving 9 bases unmatched. DNA of the CDR3: TGCGCCAGCAGCCGGGGACAAGCAGGGGGCGAGCAGTACTTC. This gives the protein CASSRGQAGGEQYF.

A remark on this clone: A read error may produce the germline difference seen at one junction end. J is TRBJ2-2 and V is TRBV7-3; 7 bases map to TRBD1. Germline CDR1 reads SGHTA; CDR2 reads FQGTGA. This CDR3 has 19 residues. This chain's CDR3 is CASSLTPQLDRQGTGELFF. CDR3 DNA sequence: TGTGCCAGCAGCCTAACCCCTCAACTGGACAGGCAGGGAACCGGGGAGCTGTTTTTT.

The chain joins TRBV29-1 to TRBJ1-2; the match to TRBD1 covers 7 bases. The CDR3 spans 12 residues. Germline V lookup: CDR1 SQVTM, CDR2 ANQGSEA. V shed 5 bases, J shed 6 bases, and the junction held 6 bases outside the gene matches. This chain's CDR3 is CSVTGDLDGYTF. CDR3 nucleotide sequence: TGCAGCGTTACAGGGGACCTTGATGGCTACACCTTC.